The 9 T cell receptor beta chains listed next were all sequenced from one sample in a study of tissue T cells after allogeneic stem cell transplantation. Profiling relied on immunoSEQ multiplex PCR, and the TCRdb table lists in-frame clones only, not all of them. The sample has 7,000 to 8,000 clones; approximately 70% are singletons. The material sequenced was blood. The receptor source for this set is a female BALB/c mouse in good health. Strain haplotype (MHC): H2-d.

To note about this clone: Genes and germline come from the mouse. Sequencing ends 1 residue short of the CDR3 end; the germline J gene provides the rest. The chain combines TRBV13-1 with TRBJ2-2; perhaps TRBD1 as D (6 bases). The V gene's germline CDR1 is NSHNY and CDR2 SYGAGN. The CDR3 length is 17 residues. Trimming left V 0 bases short and J 0 bases short, with 12 bases between. The sequenced part of the CDR3 DNA is TGTGCCAGCAGTGATGCAAGGGACATCGCAAACACCGGGCAGCTCTAC. Amino acid sequence: CASSDARDIANTGQLY. Given in full, the CDR3 is CASSDARDIANTGQLYF.

Of note for this clone: The genes are named according to mouse. The CDR3 end falls 1 residue outside the read, so it is completed with the germline J gene. The V call is TRBV5, the J call TRBJ1-5; tentatively, D is TRBD1 (6 bases). The germline V and J ends were trimmed by 3 bases and 1 base, with 7 bases remaining between them. Germline V gene sequence: CDR1 LGHNA, CDR2 YNLKQL (reference sequence). The CDR3 spans 14 residues. This CDR3 reads CASSQQGNNQAPLF. Partial CDR3 DNA: TGTGCCAGCAGCCAGCAGGGGAACAACCAGGCTCCGCTT.

Comments on this clone: Gene names are mouse gene names. The CDR3 goes on 1 residue after the read ends, and that part is filled in from the germline J gene. The chain has TRBV13-2 and TRBJ2-5; TRBD2 matches 10 bases. V trimming: 4 bases; J trimming: 3 bases; junction bases outside the gene matches: 5. The length of the CDR3 is 15 residues. The germline V gene has CDR1 NNHNN and CDR2 SYGAGS (reference sequence). The CDR3 is CASGPDWGAQDTQYF. Partial CDR3 DNA: TGTGCCAGCGGTCCCGACTGGGGGGCTCAAGACACCCAGTAC.

There are a few counts of this clone. Gene names refer to mouse genes. The read ends 1 residue shy of where the CDR3 ends; the end is completed using the germline J gene. The V gene is TRBV16, the J gene TRBJ1-4; 7 bases agree with TRBD1. This CDR3 comprises 15 residues. Germline CDR1 SGHSA, CDR2 FRNQAP. Germline trimming cut 0 bases from V and 3 bases from J; bases unmatched to any gene: 1. The CDR3 loop is CASSLEGGANERLFF. Partial CDR3 DNA: TGTGCAAGCAGCTTAGAAGGGGGCGCCAACGAAAGATTATTT.

In the case of this clone: Gene names refer to mouse genes. The sequence runs out 1 residue before the end of the CDR3; the remainder is reconstructed from the germline J gene. The chain is built from TRBV13-1 and TRBJ2-5, with 10 bases that match TRBD2. The CDR3 sequence is 14 residues long. Trimming took 1 base from V and 5 from J; bases not matched to a gene: 1. Germline CDR1 NSHNY, CDR2 SYGAGN. This chain's CDR3 is CASSDLGGRDTQYF. Partial CDR3 DNA: TGTGCCAGCAGTGATCTGGGGGGGCGAGACACCCAGTAC.

To note about this clone: All gene names here are mouse names. The missing CDR3 end, 1 residue past where the read stops, is filled in from the germline J gene. This chain uses TRBV31 with TRBJ2-5; the match to TRBD2 covers 13 bases. CDR3 length: 14 residues. With V trimmed by 1 base and J by 5 bases, 0 bases remained unmatched. Germline CDR1 GKSSPN, CDR2 SITVG. CDR3: CAWSRDWGGDTQYF. Incomplete CDR3 DNA: TGTGCCTGGAGTCGGGACTGGGGGGGAGACACCCAGTAC.

Comments on this clone: All gene names here are mouse names. The CDR3 is cut off 1 residue early in the read; its end comes from the germline J gene. The chain is built from TRBV29 and TRBJ1-4, with D uncertain. Trimming took off 0 bases at V and 1 base at J, with 6 bases between the two ends. The CDR3 runs to 15 residues. Germline V CDR1 and CDR2: MSHET, SYDVDS. The CDR3 protein is CASSLSMGSNERLFF. The part of the CDR3 DNA that was read is TGTGCTAGCAGTTTATCGATGGGTTCCAACGAAAGATTATTT.

With regard to this clone: Gene names are the mouse ones. The read ends 1 residue shy of where the CDR3 ends; the end is completed using the germline J gene. V is TRBV1 and J is TRBJ1-3, with 7 bases matching TRBD1. V lost 0 bases and J lost 4; bases outside the gene matches: 6. The CDR3 has 16 residues. In germline, CDR1 is NSQYPW, CDR2 LRSPGD (reference sequence). CDR3 DNA (partial): TGCACCTGCAGTGCAGATGAGACAGGGTTCGGAAATACGCTCTAT. Amino acid sequence: CTCSADETGFGNTLY. From start to end, the CDR3 is CTCSADETGFGNTLYF.

Points on this clone: Gene names denote mouse genes. The read stops 1 residue short of the end of the CDR3; the missing end is completed from the germline J gene. The V call is TRBV13-3, the J call TRBJ2-7, with D unresolved. Between the trimmed V and J ends, which lost 0 bases and 4 bases, there was a span of 5 bases. CDR3 length: 12 amino acids. Germline V gene sequence: CDR1 NNHDY, CDR2 SYVADS. The CDR3 protein is CASSDEGYEQYF. The part of the CDR3 DNA that was read is TGTGCCAGCAGTGATGAAGGGTATGAACAGTAC.